The source of this T cell receptor (beta chain) is a study of patients and donors after allogeneic stem cell transplantation. CDR1 and CDR2 (germline): DFQATT, SNEGSKA (reference sequence). Trimming cost V 1 base and J 2 bases, with 12 bases left between them. This CDR3 spans 14 amino acids. Via MiXCR, TCRdb re-called the RT-PCR reads, giving one row per CDR3 protein. The table lists about 110,000 distinct CDR3 sequences, 35% of them singletons, with roughly 27% in the top ten. The J gene is TRBJ2-7, the V gene TRBV20-1, with D uncertain. The sequence derives from a human donor who was either an allogeneic HSCT recipient or a stem cell or donor lymphocyte infusion donor (not recorded which). It is not recorded whose cells these are; they may come from a transplant donor. Source material: blood, either unsorted or a sorted T cell fraction (not recorded which). The CDR3 DNA reads TGCAGTGCTAGAGGCGGAGCTTCCACCTACGAGCAGTACTTC. This gives the protein CSARGGASTYEQYF.